This TCR beta chain was sequenced during a study of control samples from healthy donors and cancer patients. Measured with immunoSEQ multiplex PCR; TCRdb has only the in-frame clones, and not every one. The sample shows about 150,000 clones, about 93% of them seen only once. The source is a man between 50 and 59 years old in good health. Input material: blood.

Written as DNA, the CDR3 is TGTGCCAGCAGCCGGACAGGTTACGAGCAGTACTTC. Translating gives CASSRTGYEQYF. The chain links TRBV7-2 to TRBJ2-7, with 7 bases aligning to TRBD1. Trimming took 5 bases from V and 4 from J; bases not matched to a gene: 2. This CDR3 is 12 amino acids long. CDR1 is SGHTA and CDR2 is FQGNSA in the germline V gene.